The 16 T cell receptor beta chains presented below share a single source sample, sequenced in a study of technical replicates of blood from several donors. Some clones are missing from TCRdb's copy, which holds only in-frame ones; the method was immunoSEQ multiplex PCR. Here the sample spans 60,000 to 85,000 clones, approximately 94% being singletons. Sequencing was carried out using T cells isolated from PBMCs. Receptor source: a human donor in good health.

The chain combines TRBV28 with TRBJ2-7; 7 bases agree with TRBD2. V trimming: 2 bases; J trimming: 4 bases; junction bases outside the gene matches: 11. The CDR3 length is 16 residues. Germline CDR1 is MDHEN and CDR2 is SYDVKM. As DNA, the CDR3 is TGTGCCAGCAGTTTACACCTAGCGGCCCTTTCTTACGAGCAGTACTTC. Its translation: CASSLHLAALSYEQYF.

Here the CDR3 reads CASSLLGTGDETQYF. The CDR3 coding sequence is TGTGCCAGCAGCTTGTTAGGGACAGGGGATGAGACCCAGTACTTC. V gene TRBV5-4 combines with J gene TRBJ2-5, with 10 positions matching TRBD1. The germline V gene has CDR1 SGHNT and CDR2 YYREEE (reference sequence). The J segment lost 5 bases and the V segment lost 1 base, leaving 5 bases of the junction unmatched. The CDR3 is 15 residues long. Full variable domain (outside the CDR3, taken from reference TRBV5-4 and TRBJ2-5): ETGVTQSPTHLIKTRGQQVTLRCSSQSGHNTVSWYQQALGQGPQFIFQYYREEENGRGNFPPRFSGLQFPNYSSELNVNALELDDSALYLCASSLLGTGDETQYFGPGTRLLVL.

This clone has just one count. J is TRBJ2-1 and V is TRBV2; TRBD2 matches 8 bases. Per the germline V gene, CDR1 is SNHLY and CDR2 is FYNNEI. This CDR3 is built from 14 residues. V gave up 10 bases and J gave up 2 bases; unmatched junction bases: 7. The CDR3 bases are TGTGCCAACCGCCGGGGGGGAGCCTACAATGAGCAGTTCTTC. Translation gives CANRRGGAYNEQFF.

The V call is TRBV19, the J call TRBJ2-3; D gene ambiguous. The V gene's germline CDR1 is LNHDA and CDR2 SQIVND (reference sequence). The CDR3 totals 13 residues. The V gene lost 5 bases and the J gene lost 6 bases, with 12 bases spanning the gap. The CDR3 nucleotides read TGTGCCAGTAGTTTACCCTTTGCGGATACGCAGTATTTT. It codes for CASSLPFADTQYF.

The V and J genes are TRBV10-1 and TRBJ2-3, with 14 bases that match TRBD2. Germline CDR1 reads WNHNN; CDR2 reads SYGVQD (reference sequence). There are 15 residues in the CDR3. V was pared by 4 bases and J by 9 bases, with 6 bases of the junction left unmatched. CDR3 sequence (DNA): TGCGCCAGCAGTGGGGGACTAGCGGGAGCAACCACGCAGTATTTT. Translating gives CASSGGLAGATTQYF.

CDR3 in amino acids: CASSLGGISNQPQHF. CDR3 nucleotide sequence: TGTGCCAGCAGCTTAGGAGGGATCAGCAATCAGCCCCAGCATTTT. The chain joins TRBV7-2 to TRBJ1-5; D unresolved. V was trimmed by 1 base and J by 1 base, leaving 8 bases between them. Germline CDR1 is SGHTA and CDR2 is FQGNSA. The CDR3 has 15 amino acids.

This chain links TRBV7-7 with TRBJ2-7; 7 bases fit TRBD1. Unmatched junction bases numbered 2, after V lost 3 bases and J lost 3 bases. This CDR3 has 13 residues. Germline lookup yields CDR1 SSHAT and CDR2 FNYEAQ (reference sequence). This CDR3 is CASSLGQLYEQYF. For the CDR3, the DNA is TGTGCCAGCAGCTTGGGACAGCTCTACGAGCAGTACTTC.

V usage is TRBV6-5 and J usage is TRBJ2-1; 7 positions match TRBD2. Germline loops: CDR1 MNHEY, CDR2 SVGAGI. There are 14 residues in the CDR3. Trimming cost V 7 bases and J 1 base; bases outside gene matches: 4. This CDR3 is CASNRAGSYNEQFF. Written as DNA, the CDR3 is TGTGCCAGCAACCGAGCGGGGTCCTACAATGAGCAGTTCTTC.

This clone has a handful of counts. V is TRBV27 and J is TRBJ1-1, with 10 bases that match TRBD1. Per germline, CDR1 MNHEY and CDR2 SMNVEV (reference sequence). The CDR3 consists of 13 residues. V dropped 2 bases and J dropped 11; count of bases not matched to a gene: 5. The CDR3 sequence: CASSLGQGVGAFF. Written as DNA, the CDR3 is TGTGCCAGCAGTTTAGGACAGGGGGTTGGGGCTTTCTTT.

The V and J genes are TRBV6-5 and TRBJ2-3, with 9 positions matching TRBD2. The CDR3 has 15 amino acids. Germline CDR1 MNHEY, CDR2 SVGAGI. With 2 bases clipped from V and 4 bases from J, the junction kept 4 bases outside the gene matches. Here the CDR3 reads CASSYAGTSPDTQYF. In DNA form, the CDR3 reads TGTGCCAGCAGTTACGCCGGGACTAGCCCAGATACGCAGTATTTT.

The chain joins TRBV28 to TRBJ2-7, with 7 bases matching TRBD1. The J segment lost 2 bases and the V segment lost 5 bases, leaving 12 bases of the junction unmatched. The CDR3 runs 16 residues. Looked up from germline, CDR1 is MDHEN and CDR2 is SYDVKM. The CDR3 coding sequence is TGTGCCAGCAGTACCCAAAGACAGGGTGGGACCTACGAGCAGTACTTC. Encoded protein: CASSTQRQGGTYEQYF.

The chain recombines TRBV4-2 with TRBJ2-7; 8 nucleotides line up with TRBD1. Losses at the gene ends were 1 base for V and 7 bases for J; bases not matched to a gene: 0. The CDR3 contains 12 residues. Germline V gene sequence: CDR1 LGHNA, CDR2 YNFKEQ. The CDR3 DNA follows: TGTGCCAGCAGCCAAGGACAGGGGGAGCAGTACTTC. Amino acid sequence: CASSQGQGEQYF.

The chain recombines TRBV19 with TRBJ2-7; TRBD2 matches at 7 bases. This CDR3 region has 19 residues. Germline V gives CDR1 LNHDA, CDR2 SQIVND (reference sequence). With 3 bases clipped from V and 2 bases from J, the junction kept 19 bases outside the gene matches. This CDR3 reads CASSIRSSLPGLTPYEQYF. The CDR3, as DNA: TGTGCCAGTAGTATTAGAAGTTCATTACCGGGACTAACTCCCTACGAGCAGTACTTC.

V is TRBV11-3 and J is TRBJ2-2; TRBD2 aligns across 8 bases. V dropped 0 bases and J dropped 8; count of bases not matched to a gene: 8. Per the germline V gene, CDR1 is SGHNT and CDR2 is YENEEA. CDR3 length: 16 amino acids. The CDR3 DNA reads as TGTGCCAGCAGCTTAGATCCAGCGGGAGCATCAGGGGAGCTGTTTTTT. This translates into CASSLDPAGASGELFF.

This clone was recorded a few times. The genes are TRBV6-1 and TRBJ1-2; D gene uncertain. Germline CDR1 and CDR2: MNHNS and SASEGT. The V gene lost 8 bases and the J gene lost 8 bases, with 18 bases spanning the gap. The CDR3 totals 13 residues. The CDR3 DNA is TGTGCCAGCGCCCCGGACTGGGGAGGGGGCTACACCTTC. Its translation is CASAPDWGGGYTF.

The chain combines TRBV7-3 with TRBJ2-1; 8 nucleotides agree with TRBD1. CDR1 SGHTA and CDR2 FQGTGA come from the germline V gene. The CDR3 extends over 14 amino acids. The J segment lost 7 bases and the V segment lost 5 bases, leaving 7 bases of the junction unmatched. CDR3 coding DNA: TGTGCCAGCAGCCCGACAGGGGAACGAAATGAGCAGTTCTTC. Protein sequence: CASSPTGERNEQFF.